In this sample, the clone carrying this T cell receptor beta chain turned up once. Antigen: not known. The protocol was immunoSEQ multiplex PCR, while the TCRdb copy is restricted to in-frame clones and leaves out a portion. The sample lists 150,000 or so clones, under 95% occurring once. This sample is drawn from a study of T cell responses to AZD1222 COVID-19 vaccine. Turning to the study itself: Pooled together were second doses at about 4 or about 12 weeks.

Study-wide results and caveats: The breadth and depth of Spike-specific TCRs increased once two AZD1222 doses had been given. Clonal diversity may have been underestimated, and the donors were mostly white British, with more females than males. Baseline antibody screening turned up just a handful of seropositive AZD1222 recipients.

The CDR3 extends over 14 amino acids. The germline V gene encodes CDR1 LNHDA and CDR2 SQIVND (reference sequence). V gave up 7 bases and J gave up 0 bases, with 9 bases separating them. The source of this sequence is an adult in good health. The gene calls are TRBV19 and TRBJ1-4; no definite D call. Material: peripheral blood, obtained on day 0 of AZD1222 vaccination. CDR3 amino acids: CASKDFATNEKLFF. CDR3 nucleotide sequence: TGTGCCAGTAAGGATTTTGCAACTAATGAAAAACTGTTTTTT.